Below are 21 T cell receptor beta chains sequenced from a single sample in a study of blood T cell repertoires in COVID-19. Method: immunoSEQ multiplex PCR; TCRdb's copy keeps in-frame clones and lacks some. The sample lists around 230,000 clones, 88% occurring once. The sample taken for sequencing was PBMCs or T cells enriched from blood (not recorded which). The receptors stem from a woman in her twenties or thirties who had recovered from COVID-19.

The J gene is TRBJ1-4, the V gene TRBV3-1 (or the pseudogene TRBV3-2); 9 nucleotides agree with TRBD1. The germline gives CDR1 LGHDT, CDR2 YNNKEL (reference sequence). V shed 4 bases, J shed 8 bases, and the junction held 5 bases outside the gene matches. The CDR3 runs to 14 residues. CDR3 sequence reads: CASSPQGAWEKLFF. CDR3 nucleotides: TGTGCCAGCAGCCCACAGGGGGCTTGGGAAAAACTGTTTTTT.

The chain recombines TRBV19 with TRBJ1-4; D uncertain. With 7 bases removed from V and 0 bases from J, the gap between germline ends came to 6 bases. CDR3 length equals 13 residues. Germline values: CDR1 LNHDA, CDR2 SQIVND (reference sequence). The CDR3 sequence: CASTPTTNEKLFF. The CDR3 region has the DNA TGTGCCAGTACCCCAACAACTAATGAAAAACTGTTTTTT.

The rearrangement joins TRBV7-2 to TRBJ2-3; TRBD1 is a possible D gene (5 bases). CDR1 and CDR2 (germline): SGHTA, FQGNSA. CDR3 length: 14 residues. V shed 4 bases and J shed 1 base, with 9 bases lying between them. The CDR3 sequence is CASSSGSRTDTQYF. CDR3 bases: TGTGCCAGCAGCTCAGGGTCCCGCACAGATACGCAGTATTTT.

This clone was detected only a few times. This chain links TRBV4-2 with TRBJ2-7, with D tentatively TRBD2 (6 bases). Trimming stripped 5 bases from V and 1 base from J, with 12 bases between. The CDR3 contains 14 residues. The V gene's germline CDR1 is LGHNA and CDR2 YNFKEQ. The CDR3 reads CASSSSGDSYEQYF. Written as DNA, the CDR3 is TGTGCCAGCAGCTCCTCGGGGGATTCCTACGAGCAGTACTTC.

On this clone itself: The sample holds other DNA sequences that translate to the same CDR3. The chain couples TRBV5-1 to TRBJ2-1; D possibly corresponds to TRBD1 (5 bases). This CDR3 spans 13 amino acids. The V gene's germline CDR1 is SGHRS and CDR2 YFSETQ. V was cut by 2 bases and J by 3 bases, with 6 bases left in between. The CDR3 sequence is CASSLDSYNEQFF. The DNA of the CDR3 is TGCGCCAGCAGCTTAGACAGCTACAATGAGCAGTTCTTC. Combining the CDR3 with reference TRBV5-1 and TRBJ2-1 gives the whole variable domain KAGVTQTPRYLIKTRGQQVTLSCSPISGHRSVSWYQQTPGQGLQFLFEYFSETQRNKGNFPGRFSGRQFSNSRSEMNVSTLELGDSALYLCASSLDSYNEQFFGPGTRLTVL.

The gene calls are TRBV6-2 or TRBV6-3 and TRBJ1-3, with D maybe TRBD1 (6 bases). Germline V gene sequence: CDR1 MNHEY, CDR2 SVGEGT. The V end was cut by 2 bases, the J end by 6 bases, with 11 bases between. The CDR3 covers 14 residues. The CDR3 spells CASSYNRVENTIYF. CDR3 nucleotides: TGTGCCAGCAGTTACAACAGGGTCGAAAACACCATATATTTT.

Here the CDR3 reads CASSEYTQGIDEQYF. For the CDR3, the DNA is TGTGCCAGCAGTGAATATACACAGGGCATCGACGAGCAGTACTTC. The genes are TRBV25-1 and TRBJ2-7; a possible D gene is TRBD1 (6 bases). Trimming shortened V by 0 bases and J by 5 bases, and 14 bases separated the two germline ends. The V gene's germline CDR1 is MGHDK and CDR2 SYGVNS. CDR3 length: 15 residues.

V usage is TRBV10-1 and J usage is TRBJ2-7; 9 bases align to TRBD1. Germline CDR1 is WNHNN and CDR2 is SYGVQD (reference sequence). This CDR3 is 13 amino acids long. V was clipped by 2 bases and J by 6 bases; unmatched bases: 2. This chain's CDR3 is CASSEETGGEQYF. The CDR3 bases are TGCGCCAGCAGTGAGGAGACAGGGGGCGAGCAGTACTTC.

V usage is TRBV12-3 or TRBV12-4 and J usage is TRBJ1-1; D is ambiguous. V shed 3 bases and J shed 3 bases, with 8 bases lying between them. The CDR3 is 13 residues long. For the CDR3, the DNA is TGTGCCAGCAGTTTCCGCCCGGACACTGAAGCTTTCTTT. As protein: CASSFRPDTEAFF.

This clone was recorded a few times. The chain carries TRBV4-1 and TRBJ1-2; D is unresolved. Germline loops: CDR1 MGHRA, CDR2 YSYEKL. Trimming removed 1 base from V and 2 bases from J, with 11 bases in between. This CDR3 has 15 amino acids. CDR3 residues: CASSQVPVPNYGYTF. CDR3 nucleotide sequence: TGCGCCAGCAGCCAAGTCCCGGTTCCGAACTATGGCTACACCTTC.

The chain couples TRBV7-3 to TRBJ1-3, with 8 bases lining up with TRBD1. The CDR3 loop spans 15 amino acids. Germline loops: CDR1 SGHTA, CDR2 FQGTGA. Trimming cost V 5 bases and J 0 bases; bases outside gene matches: 3. The CDR3 sequence is CASSITGGSGNTIYF. The CDR3 coding sequence is TGTGCCAGCAGCATTACAGGGGGCTCTGGAAACACCATATATTTT.

The chain couples TRBV7-3 to TRBJ1-1; D possibly corresponds to TRBD1 (6 bases). There are 13 residues in the CDR3. The V end was cut by 5 bases, the J end by 4 bases, with 11 bases between. Germline CDR1 and CDR2: SGHTA and FQGTGA. This CDR3 is CASSTDRRTEAFF. The CDR3 DNA sequence: TGTGCCAGCAGCACAGACAGGCGCACTGAAGCTTTCTTT.

This chain uses TRBV7-2 with TRBJ1-2, with D perhaps matching TRBD1 (5 bases). CDR1 is SGHTA and CDR2 is FQGNSA in the germline V gene. The CDR3 runs 14 residues. The germline V and J ends were trimmed by 1 base and 7 bases, with 13 bases remaining between them. CDR3 in amino acids: CASSLGQYFIGYTF. The CDR3 DNA reads TGTGCCAGCAGCTTAGGACAGTATTTCATTGGCTACACCTTC.

The J gene is TRBJ1-1, the V gene TRBV9; 7 nucleotides match TRBD1. The length of the CDR3 is 15 residues. CDR1 is SGDLS and CDR2 is YYNGEE in the germline V gene. The J segment lost 5 bases and the V segment lost 0 bases, leaving 7 bases of the junction unmatched. This chain's CDR3 is CASSVGDRDSTEAFF. CDR3 DNA: TGTGCCAGCAGCGTAGGAGACAGGGATAGTACTGAAGCTTTCTTT.

V gene TRBV15 combines with J gene TRBJ1-2, with D uncertain. CDR1 is LNHNV and CDR2 is YYDKDF in the germline V gene (reference sequence). This CDR3 spans 15 amino acids. Trimming shortened V by 0 bases and J by 2 bases, and 10 bases separated the two germline ends. This CDR3 is CATSRDLHVNYGYTF. The CDR3, as DNA: TGTGCCACCAGCAGAGATTTACACGTCAACTATGGCTACACCTTC.

The V and J genes are TRBV9 and TRBJ1-1; D not certain. The V end was cut by 1 base, the J end by 5 bases, with 12 bases between. The CDR3 contains 14 residues. Looked up from germline, CDR1 is SGDLS and CDR2 is YYNGEE. CDR3 loop: CASSVIPEETEAFF. In nucleotides, the CDR3 is TGTGCCAGCAGCGTAATCCCGGAGGAGACTGAAGCTTTCTTT. Combining the CDR3 with reference TRBV9 and TRBJ1-1 gives the whole variable domain DSGVTQTPKHLITATGQRVTLRCSPRSGDLSVYWYQQSLDQGLQFLIQYYNGEERAKGNILERFSAQQFPDLHSELNLSSLELGDSALYFCASSVIPEETEAFFGQGTRLTVV.

This chain connects TRBV9 to TRBJ2-7; D unresolved. Germline assignment: CDR1 SGDLS and CDR2 YYNGEE. The V end was cut by 0 bases, the J end by 5 bases, with 9 bases between. The CDR3 consists of 13 residues. CDR3 residues: CASSVDGWDEQYF. The CDR3 nucleotides are TGTGCCAGCAGCGTAGACGGGTGGGACGAGCAGTACTTC. Filled out from reference TRBV9 and TRBJ2-7, the complete variable domain reads DSGVTQTPKHLITATGQRVTLRCSPRSGDLSVYWYQQSLDQGLQFLIQYYNGEERAKGNILERFSAQQFPDLHSELNLSSLELGDSALYFCASSVDGWDEQYFGPGTRLTVT.

The CDR3 protein is CASSSGHLTDTQYF. In nucleotides, the CDR3 is TGTGCCAGCAGCTCGGGACACCTCACAGATACGCAGTATTTT. The gene calls are TRBV7-3 and TRBJ2-3; tentatively, D is TRBD1 (6 bases). Trimming cost V 4 bases and J 2 bases, with 10 bases left between them. CDR3 size: 14 residues. Germline CDR1 SGHTA, CDR2 FQGTGA.

The V and J genes are TRBV6-5 and TRBJ2-5, with TRBD2 matching over 9 bases. This CDR3 spans 13 amino acids. Trimming took 6 bases from V and 5 from J; bases not matched to a gene: 4. Germline values: CDR1 MNHEY, CDR2 SVGAGI. The CDR3 sequence is CASRSSGDETQYF. DNA of the CDR3: TGTGCCAGCAGGTCTAGCGGGGATGAGACCCAGTACTTC.

V gene TRBV19 combines with J gene TRBJ2-7; possible D gene TRBD1, 6 bases. The germline CDR1 and CDR2 sequences are LNHDA and SQIVND (reference sequence). This CDR3 is 16 amino acids long. Trimming removed 1 base at V and 7 bases at J, with 20 bases between. The CDR3 loop reads CASSIGVRGHRREQYF. The CDR3 DNA reads as TGTGCCAGTAGTATAGGGGTCAGGGGCCACCGAAGGGAGCAGTACTTC.

This clone was found once. J is TRBJ1-6 and V is TRBV7-9, with 8 nucleotides matching TRBD1. Germline V CDR1 and CDR2: SEHNR, FQNEAQ (reference sequence). With 2 bases clipped from V and 5 bases from J, the junction kept 2 bases outside the gene matches. The CDR3 runs 15 residues. Here the CDR3 reads CASSLQDRDNSPLHF. The CDR3 nucleotides read TGTGCCAGCAGCTTACAGGACAGGGATAATTCACCCCTCCACTTT.